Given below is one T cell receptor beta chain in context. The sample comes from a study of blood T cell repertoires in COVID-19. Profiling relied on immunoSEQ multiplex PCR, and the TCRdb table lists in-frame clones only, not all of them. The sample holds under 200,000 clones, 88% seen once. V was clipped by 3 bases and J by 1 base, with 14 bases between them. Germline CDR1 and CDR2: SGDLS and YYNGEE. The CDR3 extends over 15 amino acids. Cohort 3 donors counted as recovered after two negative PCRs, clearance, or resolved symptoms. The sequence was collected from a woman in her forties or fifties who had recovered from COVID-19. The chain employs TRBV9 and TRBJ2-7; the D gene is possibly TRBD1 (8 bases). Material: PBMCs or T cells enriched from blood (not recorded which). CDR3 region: CASSGTGGESYEQYF. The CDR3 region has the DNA TGTGCCAGCAGCGGTACAGGGGGGGAATCCTACGAGCAGTACTTC. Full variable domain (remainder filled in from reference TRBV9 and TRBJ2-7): DSGVTQTPKHLITATGQRVTLRCSPRSGDLSVYWYQQSLDQGLQFLIQYYNGEERAKGNILERFSAQQFPDLHSELNLSSLELGDSALYFCASSGTGGESYEQYFGPGTRLTVT.